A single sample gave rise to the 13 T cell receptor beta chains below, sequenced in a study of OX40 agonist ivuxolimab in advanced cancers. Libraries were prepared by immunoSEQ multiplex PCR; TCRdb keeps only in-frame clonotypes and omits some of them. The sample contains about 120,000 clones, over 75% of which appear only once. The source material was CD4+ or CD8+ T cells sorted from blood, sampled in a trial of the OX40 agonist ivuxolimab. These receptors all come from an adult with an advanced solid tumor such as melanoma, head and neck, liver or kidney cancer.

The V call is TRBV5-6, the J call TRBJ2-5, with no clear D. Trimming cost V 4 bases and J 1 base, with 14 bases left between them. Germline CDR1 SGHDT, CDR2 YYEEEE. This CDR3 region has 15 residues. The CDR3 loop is CASSLLGRIQETQYF. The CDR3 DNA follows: TGTGCCAGCAGCCTTCTGGGCCGGATCCAAGAGACCCAGTACTTC.

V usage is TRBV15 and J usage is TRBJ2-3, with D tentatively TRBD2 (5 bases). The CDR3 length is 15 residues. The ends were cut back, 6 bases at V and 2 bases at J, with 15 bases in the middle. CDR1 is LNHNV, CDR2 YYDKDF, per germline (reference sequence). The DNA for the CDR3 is TGTGCCACCAGACCCCGGGCTAGCTTCACAGATACGCAGTATTTT. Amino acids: CATRPRASFTDTQYF.

This chain's CDR3 is CASSLRQGSSYEQYF. CDR3 sequence (DNA): TGTGCCAGCAGCTTGAGACAGGGAAGCTCCTACGAGCAGTACTTC. This rearrangement joins TRBV7-2 to TRBJ2-7, with 7 positions matching TRBD1. The CDR3 contains 15 residues. V was clipped by 3 bases and J by 0 bases; unmatched bases: 5. Germline V CDR1 and CDR2: SGHTA, FQGNSA.

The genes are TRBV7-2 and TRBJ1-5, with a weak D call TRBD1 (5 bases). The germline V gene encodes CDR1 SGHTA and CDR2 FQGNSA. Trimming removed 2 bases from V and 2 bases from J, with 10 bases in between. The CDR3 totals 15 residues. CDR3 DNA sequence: TGTGCCAGCAGCTTATCCAGGGACGGCAATCAGCCCCAGCATTTT. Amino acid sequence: CASSLSRDGNQPQHF.

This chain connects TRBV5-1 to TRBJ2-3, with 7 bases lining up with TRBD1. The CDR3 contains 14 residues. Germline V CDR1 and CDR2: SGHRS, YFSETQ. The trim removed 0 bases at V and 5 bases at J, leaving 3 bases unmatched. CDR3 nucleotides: TGCGCCAGCAGCTTGGGACAGGGTAGAGATACGCAGTATTTT. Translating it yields CASSLGQGRDTQYF.

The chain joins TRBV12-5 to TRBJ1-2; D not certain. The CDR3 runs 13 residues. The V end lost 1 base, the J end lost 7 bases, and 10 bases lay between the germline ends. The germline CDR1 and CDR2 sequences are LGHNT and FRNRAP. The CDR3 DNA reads TGTGCTAGTGGTTTGGGCAGTCGGTTTGGCTACACCTTC. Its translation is CASGLGSRFGYTF.

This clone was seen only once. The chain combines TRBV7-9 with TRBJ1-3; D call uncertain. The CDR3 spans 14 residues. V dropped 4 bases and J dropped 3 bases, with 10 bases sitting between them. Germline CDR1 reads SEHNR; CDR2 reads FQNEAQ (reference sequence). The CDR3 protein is CASSSRAGGNTIYF. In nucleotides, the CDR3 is TGTGCCAGCAGCTCGAGGGCAGGTGGAAACACCATATATTTT.

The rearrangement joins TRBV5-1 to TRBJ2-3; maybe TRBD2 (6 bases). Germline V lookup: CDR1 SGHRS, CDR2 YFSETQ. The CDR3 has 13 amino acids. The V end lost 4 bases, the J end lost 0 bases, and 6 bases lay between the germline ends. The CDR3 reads CASSGTSTDTQYF. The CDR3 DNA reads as TGCGCCAGCAGCGGGACTAGCACAGATACGCAGTATTTT.

CDR3 sequence reads: CASSLRGQGTGELFF. The CDR3 nucleotides read TGTGCCAGCAGCTTAAGGGGACAGGGCACCGGGGAGCTGTTTTTT. The chain couples TRBV7-3 to TRBJ2-2, with 9 bases matching TRBD1. Per the germline V gene, CDR1 is SGHTA and CDR2 is FQGTGA. Trimming took 1 base from V and 4 from J; bases not matched to a gene: 1. This CDR3 comprises 15 residues.

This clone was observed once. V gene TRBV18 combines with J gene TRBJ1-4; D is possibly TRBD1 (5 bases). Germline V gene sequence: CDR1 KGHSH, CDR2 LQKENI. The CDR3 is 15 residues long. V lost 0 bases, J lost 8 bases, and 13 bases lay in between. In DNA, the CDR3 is TGTGCCAGCTCACCACCCTCCCAGGGAGGCGAAAAACTGTTTTTT. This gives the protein CASSPPSQGGEKLFF. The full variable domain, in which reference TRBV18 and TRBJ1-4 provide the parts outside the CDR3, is NAGVMQNPRHLVRRRGQEARLRCSPMKGHSHVYWYRQLPEEGLKFMVYLQKENIIDESGMPKERFSAEFPKEGPSILRIQQVVRGDSAAYFCASSPPSQGGEKLFFGSGTQLSVL.

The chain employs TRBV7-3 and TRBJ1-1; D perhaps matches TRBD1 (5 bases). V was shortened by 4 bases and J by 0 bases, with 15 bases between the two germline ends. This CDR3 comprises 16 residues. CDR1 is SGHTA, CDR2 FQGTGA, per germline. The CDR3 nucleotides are TGTGCCAGCAGCTCCGGCGCCGGGGGGATGAACACTGAAGCTTTCTTT. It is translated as CASSSGAGGMNTEAFF.

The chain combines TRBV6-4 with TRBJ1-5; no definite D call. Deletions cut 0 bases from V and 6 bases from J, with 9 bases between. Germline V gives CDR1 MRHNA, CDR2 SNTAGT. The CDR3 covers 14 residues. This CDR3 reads CASSDSYSPQPQHF. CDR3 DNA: TGTGCCAGCAGTGACTCGTACAGTCCTCAGCCCCAGCATTTT.

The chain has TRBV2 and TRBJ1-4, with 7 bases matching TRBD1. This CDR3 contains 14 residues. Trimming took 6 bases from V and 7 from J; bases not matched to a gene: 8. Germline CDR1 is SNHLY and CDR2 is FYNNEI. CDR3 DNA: TGTGCCAGCAGACCGCAGGGGGGGGGTGAAAAACTGTTTTTT. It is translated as CASRPQGGGEKLFF.